The T cell receptor (beta chain) under discussion was sequenced for a study of cytomegalovirus exposure and HLA in healthy donors. Both 60 Vbeta primers and 13 Jbeta primers went into the PCR. Method: immunoSEQ multiplex PCR; TCRdb's copy keeps in-frame clones and lacks some. The data contain about 300,000 clones, 70% to 90% of them singletons. Study-wide results and caveats: Presence/absence results assume similar sequencing depth per donor, which may not hold.

Points on this clone: Its antigen is undetermined.

The trim removed 8 bases at V and 0 bases at J, leaving 4 bases unmatched. There are 13 residues in the CDR3. Germline V gene lookup returns CDR1 SGHDN and CDR2 FVKESK. The rearrangement links TRBV14 to TRBJ2-7; TRBD1 matches at 7 bases. This sequence was found in a man in his forties in good health and CMV-seropositive. What was sequenced was PBMCs. In DNA, the CDR3 is TGTGCCAGCCGGACAGGAGGCTCCTACGAGCAGTACTTC. Protein: CASRTGGSYEQYF. Looking up the rest from reference TRBV14 and TRBJ2-7 gives the full variable domain: EAGVTQFPSHSVIEKGQTVTLRCDPISGHDNLYWYRRVMGKEIKFLLHFVKESKQDESGMPNNRFLAERTGGTYSTLKVQPAELEDSGVYFCASRTGGSYEQYFGPGTRLTVT.